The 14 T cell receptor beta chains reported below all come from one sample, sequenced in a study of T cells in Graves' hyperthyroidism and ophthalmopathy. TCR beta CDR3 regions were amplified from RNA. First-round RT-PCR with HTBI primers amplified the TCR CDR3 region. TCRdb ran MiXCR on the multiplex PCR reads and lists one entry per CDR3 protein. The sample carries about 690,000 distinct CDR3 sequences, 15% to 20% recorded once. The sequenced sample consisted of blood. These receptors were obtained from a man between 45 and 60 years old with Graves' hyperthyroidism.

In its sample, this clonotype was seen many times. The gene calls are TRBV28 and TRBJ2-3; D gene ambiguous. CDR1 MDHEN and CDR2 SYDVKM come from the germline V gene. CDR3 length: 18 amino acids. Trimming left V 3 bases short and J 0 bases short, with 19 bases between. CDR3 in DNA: TGTGCCAGCAGTTTGGCCTCCGGGCCCTTCTATAGCACAGATACGCAGTATTTT. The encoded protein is CASSLASGPFYSTDTQYF.

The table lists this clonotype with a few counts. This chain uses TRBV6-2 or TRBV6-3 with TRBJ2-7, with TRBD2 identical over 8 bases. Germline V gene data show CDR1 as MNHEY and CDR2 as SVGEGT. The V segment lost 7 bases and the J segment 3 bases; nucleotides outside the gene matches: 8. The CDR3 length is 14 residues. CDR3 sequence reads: CASTVAGIVYEQYF. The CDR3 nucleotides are TGTGCCAGCACGGTAGCGGGAATCGTCTACGAGCAGTACTTC.

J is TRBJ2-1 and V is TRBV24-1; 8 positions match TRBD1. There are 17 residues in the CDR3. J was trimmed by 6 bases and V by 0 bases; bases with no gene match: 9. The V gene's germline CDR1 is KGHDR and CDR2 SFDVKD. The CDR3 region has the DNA TGTGCCACCAGTGATTTGCCGGACAGGGCCCCCCCCAATGAGCAGTTCTTC. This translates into CATSDLPDRAPPNEQFF.

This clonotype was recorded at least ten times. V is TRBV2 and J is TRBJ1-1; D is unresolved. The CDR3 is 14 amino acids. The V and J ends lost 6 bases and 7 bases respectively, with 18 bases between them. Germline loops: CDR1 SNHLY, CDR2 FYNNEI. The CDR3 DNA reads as TGTGCCAGCAGGGGTTTGATTGGGTCGGGTGAAGCTTTCTTT. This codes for CASRGLIGSGEAFF.

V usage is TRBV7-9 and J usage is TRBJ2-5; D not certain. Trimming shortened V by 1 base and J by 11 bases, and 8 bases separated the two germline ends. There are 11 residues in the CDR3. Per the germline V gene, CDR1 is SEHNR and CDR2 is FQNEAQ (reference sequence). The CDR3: CASSLEYCQYF. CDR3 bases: TGTGCCAGCAGCTTAGAGTACTGTCAGTACTTC.

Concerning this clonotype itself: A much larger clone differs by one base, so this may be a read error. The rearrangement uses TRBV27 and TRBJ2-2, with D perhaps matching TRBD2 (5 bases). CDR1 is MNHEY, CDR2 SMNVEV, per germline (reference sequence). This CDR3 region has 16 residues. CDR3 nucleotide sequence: TGTGCCAGCAGTTTAACGCTGAACATTATGACCGGGGAGCTGCTTTTT. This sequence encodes CASSLTLNIMTGELLF.

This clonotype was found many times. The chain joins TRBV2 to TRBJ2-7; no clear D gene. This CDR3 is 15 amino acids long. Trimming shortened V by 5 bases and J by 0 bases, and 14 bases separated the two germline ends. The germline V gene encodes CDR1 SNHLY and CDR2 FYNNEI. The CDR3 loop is CASSLAKTSSYEQYF. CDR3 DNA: TGTGCCAGCAGTCTCGCAAAAACGAGCTCCTACGAGCAGTACTTC. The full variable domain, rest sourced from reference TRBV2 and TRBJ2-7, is EPEVTQTPSHQVTQMGQEVILRCVPISNHLYFYWYRQILGQKVEFLVSFYNNEISEKSEIFDDQFSVERPDGSNFTLKIRSTKLEDSAMYFCASSLAKTSSYEQYFGPGTRLTVT.

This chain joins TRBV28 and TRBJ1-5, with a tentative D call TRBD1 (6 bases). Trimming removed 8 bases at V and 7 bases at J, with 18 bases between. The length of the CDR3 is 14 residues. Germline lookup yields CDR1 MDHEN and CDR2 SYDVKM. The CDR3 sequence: CASEFTGSGQPQHF. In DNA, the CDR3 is TGTGCCAGCGAATTCACAGGGTCCGGGCAGCCCCAGCATTTT. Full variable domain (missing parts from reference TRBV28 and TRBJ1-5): DVKVTQSSRYLVKRTGEKVFLECVQDMDHENMFWYRQDPGLGLRLIYFSYDVKMKEKGDIPEGYSVSREKKERFSLILESASTNQTSMYLCASEFTGSGQPQHFGDGTRLSIL.

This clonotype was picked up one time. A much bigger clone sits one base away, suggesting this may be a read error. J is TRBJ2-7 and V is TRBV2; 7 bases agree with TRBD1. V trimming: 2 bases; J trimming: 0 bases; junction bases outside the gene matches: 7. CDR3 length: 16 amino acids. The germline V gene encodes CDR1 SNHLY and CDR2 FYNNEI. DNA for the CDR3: TGTGCCAGCAGTGAAATGGGACAGCAAAGCTCCTACGAGCAGTACTTC. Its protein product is CASSEMGQQSSYEQYF.

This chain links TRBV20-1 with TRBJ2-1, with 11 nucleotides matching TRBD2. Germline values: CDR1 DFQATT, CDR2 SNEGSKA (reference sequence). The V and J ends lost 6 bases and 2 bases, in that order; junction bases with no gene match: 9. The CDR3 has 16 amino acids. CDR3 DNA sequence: TGCAGTGCCGTACCGGGACTAGCGGCGACCTACAATGAGCAGTTCTTC. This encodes CSAVPGLAATYNEQFF.

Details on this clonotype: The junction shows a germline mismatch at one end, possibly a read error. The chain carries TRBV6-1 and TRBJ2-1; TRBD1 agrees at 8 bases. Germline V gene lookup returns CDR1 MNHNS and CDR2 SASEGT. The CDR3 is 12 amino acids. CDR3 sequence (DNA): TGCGCCAGCAGGGACAGGTCGGGCGAGCAGTTCTTC. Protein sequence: CASRDRSGEQFF.

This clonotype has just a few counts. For the CDR3, the DNA is TGTGCCAGTAGTATGGCGGGAGGGCCTAGTGAGCAGTTCTTC. This codes for CASSMAGGPSEQFF. This rearrangement joins TRBV19 to TRBJ2-1, with 9 bases matching TRBD2. This CDR3 region has 14 residues. Trimming at V came to 3 bases and at J to 9 bases, leaving 6 bases not matched to a gene. Germline lookup yields CDR1 LNHDA and CDR2 SQIVND (reference sequence). The full variable domain, in which reference TRBV19 and TRBJ2-1 provide the parts outside the CDR3, is DGGITQSPKYLFRKEGQNVTLSCEQNLNHDAMYWYRQDPGQGLRLIYYSQIVNDFQKGDIAEGYSVSREKKESFPLTVTSAQKNPTAFYLCASSMAGGPSEQFFGPGTRLTVL.

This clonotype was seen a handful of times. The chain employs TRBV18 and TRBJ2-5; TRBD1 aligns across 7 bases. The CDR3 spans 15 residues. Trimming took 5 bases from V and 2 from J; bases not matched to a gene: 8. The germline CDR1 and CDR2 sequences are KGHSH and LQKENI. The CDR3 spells CASSVTGRDQETQYF. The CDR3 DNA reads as TGTGCCAGCTCAGTGACAGGGCGTGATCAAGAGACCCAGTACTTC.

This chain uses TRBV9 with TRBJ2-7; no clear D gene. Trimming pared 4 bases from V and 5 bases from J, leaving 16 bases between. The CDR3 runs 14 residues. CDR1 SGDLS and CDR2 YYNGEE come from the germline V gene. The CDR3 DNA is TGTGCCAGCAGCCCTCCGAGAAGCAACCACGAGCAGTACTTC. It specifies CASSPPRSNHEQYF.